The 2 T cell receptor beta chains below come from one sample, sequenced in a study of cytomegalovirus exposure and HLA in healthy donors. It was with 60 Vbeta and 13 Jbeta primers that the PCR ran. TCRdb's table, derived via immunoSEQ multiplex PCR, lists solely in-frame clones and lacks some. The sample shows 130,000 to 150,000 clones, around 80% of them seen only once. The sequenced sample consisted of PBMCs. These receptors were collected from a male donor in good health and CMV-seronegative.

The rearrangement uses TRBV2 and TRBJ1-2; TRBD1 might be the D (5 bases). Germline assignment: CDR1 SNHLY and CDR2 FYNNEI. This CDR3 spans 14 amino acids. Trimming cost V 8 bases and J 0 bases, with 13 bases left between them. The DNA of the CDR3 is TGTGCCAGCCGGGCGGGGGATTCTAACTATGGCTACACCTTC. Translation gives CASRAGDSNYGYTF. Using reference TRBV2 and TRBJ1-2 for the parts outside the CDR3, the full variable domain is EPEVTQTPSHQVTQMGQEVILRCVPISNHLYFYWYRQILGQKVEFLVSFYNNEISEKSEIFDDQFSVERPDGSNFTLKIRSTKLEDSAMYFCASRAGDSNYGYTFGSGTRLTVV.

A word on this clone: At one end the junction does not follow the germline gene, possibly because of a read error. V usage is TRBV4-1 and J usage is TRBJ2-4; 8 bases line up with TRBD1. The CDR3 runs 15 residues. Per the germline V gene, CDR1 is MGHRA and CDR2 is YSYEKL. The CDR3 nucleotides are TGCGCCAGCAGCCAAGGACAGGGGACAAAAAGCATTCAGTACTTC. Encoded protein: CASSQGQGTKSIQYF.